The 15 T cell receptor beta chains in this list originate from one sample, sequenced in a study of blood T cells in healthy people across ages. Primers used in a second PCR of about 6 to 11 cycles were a sample-barcoded 5' primer and a J-beta primer mix. TCRdb redid the calling of the 5' RACE reads with MiXCR, one entry per CDR3 protein. The sample has about 640,000 distinct CDR3 sequences, around two fifths seen once. Sequencing was done on a sample of blood. These TCRs come from a man older than 75 in good health.

This sequence joins TRBV25-1 and TRBJ2-4; tentative D call: TRBD1 (5 bases). The CDR3 consists of 15 residues. Germline V gene data show CDR1 as MGHDK and CDR2 as SYGVNS. Trimming left V 3 bases short and J 0 bases short, with 9 bases between. In DNA, the CDR3 is TGTGCCAGCAGTGATAGGGGCATAGCCAAAAACATTCAGTACTTC. It translates to CASSDRGIAKNIQYF.

J is TRBJ2-7 and V is TRBV25-1; 9 nucleotides match TRBD1. The CDR3 covers 15 residues. Germline assignment: CDR1 MGHDK and CDR2 SYGVNS. J was trimmed by 0 bases and V by 5 bases; bases with no gene match: 5. The CDR3 coding sequence is TGTGCCAGCAGTACGGACAGGGGTTTCTCCTACGAGCAGTACTTC. Protein product: CASSTDRGFSYEQYF.

There are a few counts of this clonotype. The V and J genes are TRBV11-2 and TRBJ1-1, with 8 bases fitting TRBD1. Looked up from germline, CDR1 is SGHAT and CDR2 is FQNNGV. Trimming removed 4 bases from V and 4 bases from J; junction bases left unmatched: 5. The CDR3 totals 14 residues. CDR3 nucleotides: TGTGCCAGCAGCTACGACAGGGGAGCCACTGAAGCTTTCTTT. Protein product: CASSYDRGATEAFF.

This clonotype has more than one count but fewer than ten. The chain joins TRBV4-2 to TRBJ2-5, with TRBD2 matching over 13 bases. There are 16 residues in the CDR3. Germline trimming cut 1 base from V and 5 bases from J; bases unmatched to any gene: 4. The germline gives CDR1 LGHNA, CDR2 YNFKEQ. The CDR3 region has the DNA TGTGCCAGCAGCCAAGTACTAGCGGGGGGGCGTGAGACCCAGTACTTC. Translation: CASSQVLAGGRETQYF.

This chain links TRBV30 with TRBJ1-2; D possibly corresponds to TRBD1 (5 bases). Trimming cost V 0 bases and J 6 bases, with 11 bases left between them. Germline V gene lookup returns CDR1 GTSNPN and CDR2 SVGIG (reference sequence). CDR3 size: 13 residues. CDR3 protein: CAWSVRQGDGYTF. The CDR3 DNA reads TGTGCCTGGAGTGTCAGGCAGGGAGATGGCTACACCTTC.

This clonotype was seen more than once but under ten times. The chain has TRBV4-2 and TRBJ2-1; TRBD2 aligns across 9 bases. Unmatched junction bases numbered 13, after V lost 3 bases and J lost 7 bases. This CDR3 region has 17 residues. Germline values: CDR1 LGHNA, CDR2 YNFKEQ. The CDR3 sequence: CASSQDPRRGGANEQFF. The CDR3 DNA reads TGTGCCAGCAGCCAGGATCCTCGGCGCGGGGGGGCGAATGAGCAGTTCTTC.

In nucleotides, the CDR3 is TGTGCCAGCAGCTTACTGGTCACAGACACAGATACGCAGTATTTT. It translates to CASSLLVTDTDTQYF. The rearrangement joins TRBV7-6 to TRBJ2-3, with no clear D. Trimming removed 2 bases at V and 2 bases at J, with 11 bases between. Germline CDR1 SGHVS, CDR2 FNYEAQ. This CDR3 is 15 amino acids long. Filled out from reference TRBV7-6 and TRBJ2-3, the complete variable domain reads GAGVSQSPRYKVTKRGQDVALRCDPISGHVSLYWYRQALGQGPEFLTYFNYEAQQDKSGLPNDRFSAERPEGSISTLTIQRTEQRDSAMYRCASSLLVTDTDTQYFGPGTRLTVL.

Concerning this clonotype: Its ends do not fully match the called genes, so a read error is possible. The chain joins TRBV29-1 to TRBJ2-1; D possibly corresponds to TRBD2 (5 bases). The CDR3 extends over 15 amino acids. In germline, CDR1 is SQVTM, CDR2 ANQGSEA. CDR3 amino acids: CSVESTSYPYNKQFF. The DNA for the CDR3 is TGCAGCGTCGAAAGTACTAGTTACCCTTACAATAAGCAGTTCTTC.

V usage is TRBV7-2 and J usage is TRBJ2-7; 7 bases align to TRBD1. The trim removed 4 bases at V and 6 bases at J, leaving 15 bases unmatched. Per the germline V gene, CDR1 is SGHTA and CDR2 is FQGNSA. This CDR3 has 16 residues. The CDR3 region has the DNA TGTGCCAGCAGCTCTAACCCCTTACGACAGGGCCCCGAGCAGTACTTC. Its protein product is CASSSNPLRQGPEQYF.

This clonotype was picked up a small number of times. This chain uses TRBV7-2 with TRBJ2-1, with 9 bases that match TRBD2. Per germline, CDR1 SGHTA and CDR2 FQGNSA. The J segment lost 10 bases and the V segment lost 0 bases, leaving 4 bases of the junction unmatched. This CDR3 is 14 amino acids long. Here the CDR3 reads CASSLASGGWEQFF. Written as DNA, the CDR3 is TGTGCCAGCAGCTTAGCTAGCGGGGGTTGGGAGCAGTTCTTC.

This clonotype showed up just a few times. The CDR3 protein is CASSYSETGARNTIYF. CDR3 sequence (DNA): TGTGCCAGCAGTTACTCGGAGACAGGGGCTAGAAACACCATATATTTT. V gene TRBV6-6 combines with J gene TRBJ1-3, with TRBD1 identical over 8 bases. From germline, CDR1 is MNHNY and CDR2 SVGAGI (reference sequence). CDR3 length: 16 amino acids. After removal of 0 bases from V and 5 bases from J, the junction contained 6 bases not matched to a gene.

This chain links TRBV5-1 with TRBJ2-5; the match to TRBD2 covers 9 bases. The CDR3 loop spans 16 amino acids. Germline CDR1 and CDR2: SGHRS and YFSETQ. Trimming removed 0 bases from V and 5 bases from J; junction bases left unmatched: 8. The CDR3 DNA sequence: TGCGCCAGCAGCTTGGATGTAGCGGGGGTTTCGGAGACCCAGTACTTC. This encodes CASSLDVAGVSETQYF.

This clonotype was found a few times. The chain links TRBV10-3 to TRBJ2-2; unclear D gene. The germline gives CDR1 ENHRY, CDR2 SYGVKD. Trimming took off 10 bases at V and 0 bases at J, with 18 bases between the two ends. This CDR3 comprises 16 residues. The CDR3 loop reads CATAGQLPPNTGELFF. Here the CDR3 DNA reads TGTGCCACCGCCGGCCAGTTGCCCCCGAACACCGGGGAGCTGTTTTTT.

To note about this clonotype: At one end, the junction sequence differs from germline, possibly due to a read error. The chain is built from TRBV18 and TRBJ1-2; D remains unclear. This CDR3 spans 15 amino acids. CDR1 is KGHSH, CDR2 LQKENI, per germline. The CDR3 DNA reads as TGTGTCAGCTCACCGGAAAGGAGAGACGGCTATGGCTACACCTTC. Encoded protein: CVSSPERRDGYGYTF.

V and J are TRBV12-3 or TRBV12-4 and TRBJ2-7; D unclear. The V end lost 5 bases, the J end lost 5 bases, and 10 bases lay between the germline ends. The CDR3 sequence is 12 residues long. The CDR3: CASSTTRNEQYF. CDR3 nucleotide sequence: TGTGCCAGCAGTACAACGAGGAACGAGCAGTACTTC.